Listed below are T cell receptor beta chains from one sample, sequenced in a study of blood T cell repertoires in COVID-19. TCRdb's copy holds only in-frame clones and misses some; the assay was immunoSEQ multiplex PCR. The sample lists some 370,000 clones, around 89% occurring once. Sequencing input: peripheral blood. These TCRs come from a man in his late teens or twenties with active or convalescent COVID-19. Each CDR3 is given with its conserved first and last residue. Fields, in order: D gene, V gene, clone size, J gene, CDR3 protein, CDR3 DNA. A D gene is named only where the DNA matches it firmly. The size of a clone is reported for some rows only, either as once, few or many, or as a class for expanded clones.

D: TRBD2; V: TRBV7-2; size: -; J: TRBJ2-1; CDR3: CASSLRSLAGGVQFF; DNA: TGTGCCAGCAGCTTAAGGTCGCTAGCGGGGGGTGTGCAGTTCTTC
D: -; V: TRBV5-6; size: -; J: TRBJ1-3; CDR3: CASSLGSSGNTIYF; DNA: TGTGCCAGCAGCTTGGGCAGCTCTGGAAACACCATATATTTT
D: TRBD2; V: TRBV29-1; size: -; J: TRBJ2-1; CDR3: CSVVLAGVLSYNEQFF; DNA: TGCAGCGTAGTACTAGCGGGAGTGTTGTCCTACAATGAGCAGTTCTTC
D: -; V: TRBV7-9; size: -; J: TRBJ1-4; CDR3: CASSPQYSLGEKLFF; DNA: TGTGCCAGCAGCCCGCAATACAGCCTTGGTGAAAAACTGTTTTTT
D: -; V: TRBV7-2; size: -; J: TRBJ2-3; CDR3: CAGSRGTDTQYF; DNA: TGTGCCGGATCCCGGGGCACAGATACGCAGTATTTT
D: -; V: TRBV7-9; size: -; J: TRBJ1-1; CDR3: CASSTGAGTGAFF; DNA: TGTGCCAGCAGCACCGGAGCGGGTACTGGAGCTTTCTTT
D: TRBD1; V: TRBV19; size: -; J: TRBJ2-7; CDR3: CASSIVTGPYEQYF; DNA: TGTGCCAGTAGTATAGTGACAGGGCCCTACGAGCAGTACTTC
D: -; V: TRBV7-9; size: -; J: TRBJ1-1; CDR3: CASSPGQGTEAFF; DNA: TGTGCCAGCAGCCCCGGGCAGGGGACTGAAGCTTTCTTT
D: TRBD1; V: TRBV30; size: -; J: TRBJ2-7; CDR3: CAWSVPGGSYEQYF; DNA: TGTGCCTGGAGTGTCCCAGGGGGTTCCTACGAGCAGTACTTC
D: TRBD1; V: TRBV7-9; size: -; J: TRBJ1-3; CDR3: CASSTTETVPGQGEVWSGNTIYF; DNA: TGTGCCAGCAGCACAACTGAGACTGTACCGGGACAGGGGGAAGTGTGGTCTGGAAACACCATATATTTT
D: TRBD1; V: TRBV5-1; size: once; J: TRBJ2-5; CDR3: CASSDRQGWDIQYF; DNA: TGCGCCAGCAGCGACCGACAGGGTTGGGATATCCAGTACTTC
D: TRBD2; V: TRBV4-3; size: -; J: TRBJ2-7; CDR3: CASSQDSGLAGGPYEQYF; DNA: TGCGCCAGCAGCCAAGATTCCGGACTAGCGGGAGGGCCTTACGAGCAGTACTTC
D: -; V: TRBV5-1; size: -; J: TRBJ1-1; CDR3: CASKSQGTNTEAFF; DNA: TGCGCCAGCAAGAGTCAGGGAACGAACACTGAAGCTTTCTTT
D: TRBD2; V: TRBV5-1; size: -; J: TRBJ2-3; CDR3: CASSLLAGGQRDTQYF; DNA: TGCGCCAGCAGCTTACTAGCGGGGGGGCAAAGAGATACGCAGTATTTT
D: TRBD1; V: TRBV9; size: -; J: TRBJ1-2; CDR3: CASSVAPGGYGYTF; DNA: TGTGCCAGCAGCGTAGCCCCAGGGGGCTATGGCTACACCTTC
D: TRBD1; V: TRBV5-1; size: -; J: TRBJ2-3; CDR3: CASSFEGQGTDTQYF; DNA: TGCGCCAGCAGCTTTGAGGGACAGGGCACAGATACGCAGTATTTT
D: -; V: TRBV6-2/TRBV6-3; size: once; J: TRBJ1-5; CDR3: CASSYPSAGWDQPQHF; DNA: TGTGCCAGCAGTTACCCCTCGGCAGGGTGGGATCAGCCCCAGCATTTT
D: -; V: TRBV28; size: -; J: TRBJ1-5; CDR3: CASTTVGEGRNQPQHF; DNA: TGTGCCAGCACCACTGTAGGGGAGGGCCGGAATCAGCCCCAGCATTTT
D: -; V: TRBV20-1; size: -; J: TRBJ2-3; CDR3: CSASWRYTEDGTDTQYF; DNA: TGCAGTGCCAGTTGGAGGTACACGGAAGATGGTACAGATACGCAGTATTTT
D: -; V: TRBV4-3; size: -; J: TRBJ2-1; CDR3: CASSWDLSSYNEQFF; DNA: TGCGCCAGCAGCTGGGACTTAAGCTCCTACAATGAGCAGTTCTTC
D: TRBD1; V: TRBV19; size: -; J: TRBJ1-3; CDR3: CASSITGARGNTIYF; DNA: TGTGCCAGTAGTATAACAGGGGCACGCGGAAACACCATATATTTT
D: TRBD2; V: TRBV28; size: -; J: TRBJ2-3; CDR3: CASSLPTSDSTDTQYF; DNA: TGTGCCAGCAGTTTACCAACTAGCGACAGCACAGATACGCAGTATTTT
D: TRBD1; V: TRBV4-3; size: -; J: TRBJ2-2; CDR3: CASSQDLRGQTLYTAGELFF; DNA: TGCGCCAGCAGCCAAGATCTTCGGGGACAGACTCTTTATACCGCCGGGGAGCTGTTTTTT
D: -; V: TRBV18; size: -; J: TRBJ2-7; CDR3: CASSPRQDSSYEQYF; DNA: TGTGCCAGCTCACCACGACAGGACAGCTCCTACGAGCAGTACTTC
D: TRBD2; V: TRBV28; size: -; J: TRBJ2-7; CDR3: CASSFTLAGRSYEQYF; DNA: TGTGCCAGCAGTTTTACACTAGCGGGAAGATCCTACGAGCAGTACTTC
D: TRBD2; V: TRBV5-1; size: -; J: TRBJ2-3; CDR3: CASSSGRTGGAVTDTQYF; DNA: TGCGCCAGCAGCTCGGGACGAACCGGGGGGGCCGTCACAGATACGCAGTATTTT
D: -; V: TRBV19; size: once; J: TRBJ2-5; CDR3: CASSTPRRGLGQETQYF; DNA: TGTGCCAGTAGTACCCCTCGCAGGGGTTTGGGGCAAGAGACCCAGTACTTC
D: -; V: TRBV19; size: -; J: TRBJ2-1; CDR3: CASRRVSYNEQFF; DNA: TGTGCCAGTAGACGGGTATCCTACAATGAGCAGTTCTTC